This entry describes one T cell receptor (beta chain). What it recognizes is unknown. This clone may be a read error of a much larger clone one base away. Germline V gives CDR1 MNHEY, CDR2 SMNVEV (reference sequence). The CDR3 length is 14 residues. V gave up 9 bases and J gave up 6 bases; unmatched junction bases: 13. TCRdb reprocessed the multiplex PCR reads with MiXCR, giving one entry per CDR3 protein. The sample contains about 170,000 distinct CDR3 sequences, about 30% of which appear only once. This sample is part of a study of breast tumors, draining lymph nodes, adjacent tissues. Study-wide findings and caveats: Findings are consistent with lymph node origin and intratumoral expansion of most tumor T cells. Tumor and nontumor repertoires were significantly more similar in luminal-like than in basal-like breast cancer. Tumors had less TCR diversity than lymph nodes, more than nontumor tissue.

Axillary draining lymph nodes of breast cancer patients supplied the node samples. The clonotype was recovered from a female donor with breast cancer. Some clones in this sample may be carry-over from other donors' samples. This chain uses TRBV27 with TRBJ2-7, with 8 bases lining up with TRBD1. Material for sequencing was axillary lymph node tissue. CDR3 coding DNA: TGTGCCAGTGCAGGACAGGGAGTTGTAGGCGAGCAGTACTTC. This encodes CASAGQGVVGEQYF.